This passage covers 23 T cell receptor beta chains from one sample sequenced in a study of blood T cell repertoires in COVID-19. Sequenced by immunoSEQ multiplex PCR; TCRdb stores in-frame clones only, minus some. This table holds about 100,000 clones, roughly 86% found once. Sample: peripheral blood. The receptors were sampled from an older woman with acute or convalescent COVID-19.

The chain couples TRBV3-1 (or the pseudogene TRBV3-2) to TRBJ2-7, with 11 bases matching TRBD2. CDR1 is LGHDT and CDR2 is YNNKEL in the germline V gene (reference sequence). Losses at the gene ends were 5 bases for V and 0 bases for J; bases not matched to a gene: 3. This CDR3 has 15 residues. CDR3 DNA: TGTGCCAGCAGCTTGGGACTAGCGGACTCCTACGAGCAGTACTTC. Amino acid sequence: CASSLGLADSYEQYF.

The V gene is TRBV7-8, the J gene TRBJ2-5, with D possibly being TRBD2 (6 bases). Germline CDR1 and CDR2: SGHVS and FQNEAQ. The CDR3 length is 16 residues. V lost 5 bases and J lost 2, with 18 bases in between. The CDR3 loop reads CASSRLMSGPQETQYF. CDR3 coding DNA: TGTGCCAGCAGCCGACTTATGAGCGGGCCACAAGAGACCCAGTACTTC.

The J gene is TRBJ1-1, the V gene TRBV9; TRBD1 matches at 7 bases. Germline-derived CDR1 and CDR2 are SGDLS and YYNGEE. The V gene end was trimmed by 0 bases and the J gene end by 3 bases; junction bases not matched to a gene: 8. The CDR3 consists of 16 residues. CDR3 region: CASSVDLTGWDTEAFF. The CDR3 coding sequence is TGTGCCAGCAGCGTAGACCTGACAGGGTGGGACACTGAAGCTTTCTTT.

This rearrangement joins TRBV5-1 to TRBJ2-2, with D perhaps TRBD2 (6 bases). From germline, CDR1 is SGHRS and CDR2 YFSETQ. The CDR3 has 14 residues. V was trimmed by 9 bases and J by 4 bases, leaving 16 bases between them. The CDR3 here is CATSPGLTTGELFF. In nucleotides, the CDR3 is TGCGCCACCTCGCCGGGACTGACCACCGGGGAGCTGTTTTTT.

The rearrangement links TRBV5-1 to TRBJ1-2; perhaps TRBD1 as D (5 bases). Trimming removed 0 bases from V and 2 bases from J, with 8 bases in between. This CDR3 region has 14 residues. Germline CDR1 and CDR2: SGHRS and YFSETQ. The CDR3 coding sequence is TGCGCCAGCAGCTTGGTGGCAGGGAACTATGGCTACACCTTC. This codes for CASSLVAGNYGYTF.

This sequence joins TRBV5-1 and TRBJ1-5, with unresolved D. V lost 4 bases to trimming and J lost 2 bases, with 10 bases between them. Looked up from germline, CDR1 is SGHRS and CDR2 is YFSETQ. The CDR3 consists of 14 residues. The DNA for the CDR3 is TGCGCCAGCAGCCCCGACGCGGGCAATCAGCCCCAGCATTTT. Protein product: CASSPDAGNQPQHF. Supplemented by reference TRBV5-1 and TRBJ1-5, the full variable domain reads KAGVTQTPRYLIKTRGQQVTLSCSPISGHRSVSWYQQTPGQGLQFLFEYFSETQRNKGNFPGRFSGRQFSNSRSEMNVSTLELGDSALYLCASSPDAGNQPQHFGDGTRLSIL.

This chain connects TRBV7-8 to TRBJ2-5, with 9 bases identical to TRBD2. Germline loops: CDR1 SGHVS, CDR2 FQNEAQ. The CDR3 length is 15 residues. V lost 6 bases, J lost 3 bases, and 8 bases stayed unmatched. The CDR3 DNA reads TGTGCCAGCAGGAATAGCGGGGGTCCAAAAGAGACCCAGTACTTC. Residues: CASRNSGGPKETQYF.

DNA for the CDR3: TGTGCCAGCAGCTTTTACAGCATGAACACTGAAGCTTTCTTT. As protein: CASSFYSMNTEAFF. This chain joins TRBV7-9 and TRBJ1-1, with D unresolved. Germline loops: CDR1 SEHNR, CDR2 FQNEAQ (reference sequence). This CDR3 contains 14 residues. Trimming removed 3 bases at V and 0 bases at J, with 8 bases between.

This rearrangement joins TRBV24-1 to TRBJ1-2, with 9 bases that match TRBD1. CDR1 and CDR2 from the germline V gene are KGHDR and SFDVKD. J was trimmed by 0 bases and V by 4 bases; bases with no gene match: 5. The CDR3 is made up of 16 amino acids. The chain's CDR3 is CATSDPGTGPNYGYTF. As DNA, the CDR3 is TGTGCCACCAGTGACCCCGGGACAGGGCCTAACTATGGCTACACCTTC.

V is TRBV18 and J is TRBJ1-6, with D hard to call. The CDR3 is 14 residues long. Trimming pared 2 bases from V and 7 bases from J, leaving 9 bases between. Germline CDR1 reads KGHSH; CDR2 reads LQKENI. CDR3 sequence reads: CASSPAVTNSPLHF. The CDR3 DNA sequence: TGTGCCAGCTCACCAGCGGTAACCAATTCACCCCTCCACTTT. Variable domain in full (rest from reference TRBV18 and TRBJ1-6): NAGVMQNPRHLVRRRGQEARLRCSPMKGHSHVYWYRQLPEEGLKFMVYLQKENIIDESGMPKERFSAEFPKEGPSILRIQQVVRGDSAAYFCASSPAVTNSPLHFGNGTRLTVT.

This sequence joins TRBV5-4 and TRBJ2-3; no clear D. V dropped 2 bases and J dropped 1 base, with 11 bases sitting between them. Germline CDR1 and CDR2: SGHNT and YYREEE (reference sequence). The CDR3 consists of 15 residues. The CDR3 is CASSFGGGGTDTQYF. The CDR3 coding sequence is TGTGCCAGCAGCTTCGGCGGTGGTGGCACAGATACGCAGTATTTT.

The chain couples TRBV7-3 to TRBJ2-2; 7 bases line up with TRBD1. Germline V gene sequence: CDR1 SGHTA, CDR2 FQGTGA. This CDR3 is built from 14 residues. The ends lost 5 bases at V and 4 bases at J; junction bases unmatched: 4. In DNA, the CDR3 is TGTGCCAGCAGCCAGACAGGGCCCACCGGGGAGCTGTTTTTT. Its protein is CASSQTGPTGELFF.

The rearrangement uses TRBV7-9 and TRBJ2-1; 9 bases match TRBD2. CDR1 and CDR2 from the germline V gene are SEHNR and FQNEAQ (reference sequence). V shed 3 bases, J shed 3 bases, and the junction held 3 bases outside the gene matches. The CDR3 contains 15 residues. The chain's CDR3 is CASSFGSGSYNEQFF. CDR3 nucleotide sequence: TGTGCCAGCAGCTTCGGTAGCGGGAGCTACAATGAGCAGTTCTTC.

This clone has only one observation. The rearrangement uses TRBV6-6 and TRBJ2-2; TRBD2 agrees at 7 bases. CDR1 MNHNY and CDR2 SVGAGI come from the germline V gene (reference sequence). With 4 bases clipped from V and 0 bases from J, the junction kept 5 bases outside the gene matches. The CDR3 runs 16 residues. CDR3 residues: CASSSTSSSNTGELFF. CDR3 sequence (DNA): TGTGCCAGCAGTTCGACTAGCAGTTCGAACACCGGGGAGCTGTTTTTT.

The table lists this clone with a few counts. The chain employs TRBV28 and TRBJ1-2, with 10 positions matching TRBD1. V lost 2 bases to trimming and J lost 2 bases; unmatched junction nucleotides: 8. This CDR3 is 17 amino acids long. Germline-derived CDR1 and CDR2 are MDHEN and SYDVKM. The CDR3 DNA reads as TGTGCCAGCAGTTTAAACCTCCCGGGACAGGGGAACTATGGCTACACCTTC. This gives the protein CASSLNLPGQGNYGYTF.

The chain couples TRBV19 to TRBJ2-3, with D possibly matching TRBD1 (5 bases). The germline V and J ends were trimmed by 1 base and 1 base, with 9 bases remaining between them. Germline V gene lookup returns CDR1 LNHDA and CDR2 SQIVND (reference sequence). CDR3 length equals 15 residues. CDR3 bases: TGTGCCAGTAGTATAGTAGCACAGGGCACAGATACGCAGTATTTT. Its protein is CASSIVAQGTDTQYF. The complete variable domain, with remaining parts taken from reference TRBV19 and TRBJ2-3, reads DGGITQSPKYLFRKEGQNVTLSCEQNLNHDAMYWYRQDPGQGLRLIYYSQIVNDFQKGDIAEGYSVSREKKESFPLTVTSAQKNPTAFYLCASSIVAQGTDTQYFGPGTRLTVL.

V is TRBV7-2 and J is TRBJ1-2, with a weak D call TRBD1 (5 bases). CDR1 and CDR2 from the germline V gene are SGHTA and FQGNSA. The CDR3 is 15 amino acids. V lost 1 base to trimming and J lost 3 bases, with 12 bases between them. The CDR3 here is CASSLVGGKDYGYTF. For the CDR3, the DNA is TGTGCCAGCAGCTTAGTTGGGGGGAAAGACTATGGCTACACCTTC.

In DNA form, the CDR3 reads TGTGCCACCCTGCCGGGACAGGGTGTTGGAGGCTACACCTTC. It codes for CATLPGQGVGGYTF. The chain employs TRBV24-1 and TRBJ1-2; 9 nucleotides align to TRBD1. J lost 8 bases, V lost 9 bases, and 12 bases had no gene match. The CDR3 runs to 14 residues. Germline V gene sequence: CDR1 KGHDR, CDR2 SFDVKD.

The rearrangement links TRBV4-1 to TRBJ2-3; 8 bases are a match to TRBD2. Unmatched junction bases numbered 2, after V lost 1 base and J lost 2 bases. CDR3 length equals 15 residues. Germline V gene sequence: CDR1 MGHRA, CDR2 YSYEKL. The CDR3 region has the DNA TGCGCCAGCAGCCAAGGAGCGGGGGCCACAGATACGCAGTATTTT. Amino acids: CASSQGAGATDTQYF.

The J gene is TRBJ2-7, the V gene TRBV30; tentatively, D is TRBD2 (6 bases). In germline, CDR1 is GTSNPN, CDR2 SVGIG (reference sequence). The CDR3 is 13 residues long. With 2 bases removed from V and 5 bases from J, the gap between germline ends came to 13 bases. The chain's CDR3 is CAWSNRRGNEQYF. CDR3 bases: TGTGCCTGGAGTAACCGGCGGGGTAACGAGCAGTACTTC.

The chain couples TRBV6-5 to TRBJ2-2; the match to TRBD1 covers 9 bases. The V gene's germline CDR1 is MNHEY and CDR2 SVGAGI. The CDR3 is made up of 15 amino acids. With V trimmed by 6 bases and J by 3 bases, 5 bases remained unmatched. CDR3 protein: CASRPTGGHTGELFF. CDR3 DNA: TGTGCCAGCAGGCCTACAGGGGGCCACACCGGGGAGCTGTTTTTT.

Written as DNA, the CDR3 is TGTGCCAGCAGCTTAGAGGGACGGGAGGGCGAGACCCAGTACTTC. It encodes CASSLEGREGETQYF. The chain joins TRBV5-8 to TRBJ2-5; TRBD2 matches 8 bases. Germline trimming cut 2 bases from V and 5 bases from J; bases unmatched to any gene: 8. The CDR3 has 15 amino acids. Germline values: CDR1 SGHTS, CDR2 YDEGEE.

The chain is built from TRBV7-9 and TRBJ1-2; D unclear. Germline CDR1 and CDR2: SEHNR and FQNEAQ (reference sequence). The V end was cut by 5 bases, the J end by 5 bases, with 15 bases between. This CDR3 is 14 amino acids long. The CDR3 reads CASSRSDRPYGYTF. DNA of the CDR3: TGTGCCAGCAGCCGTTCAGATCGCCCTTATGGCTACACCTTC.